Listed here is a single T cell receptor beta chain. What it recognizes is unknown. Clones were read by immunoSEQ multiplex PCR, and TCRdb kept only the in-frame ones, dropping some. The sample consists of 35,000 to 55,000 clones, 83% of them appearing once. Time point of the sample: peripheral blood 6 weeks after treatment start. Metastatic or locally advanced urothelial carcinoma was present in the patients. Between 1 and 8 samples, pretreatment and on-treatment, were given by each patient. These data are taken from a study of PD-L1 blockade in urothelial cancer. Study-level information: The researchers analyzed blood 3 weeks (second dose) and 6 weeks after treatment start.

Germline loops: CDR1 SNHLY, CDR2 FYNNEI. V lost 6 bases and J 6 bases, leaving 11 bases between the germline ends. There are 13 residues in the CDR3. Study-wide findings and caveats: Durable-benefit patients showed greater tumor-associated blood clone expansion at 3 weeks.

This sequence joins TRBV2 and TRBJ2-2; no definite D call. This clonotype was sampled from a man aged 55 to 69 with urothelial cancer. This material consisted of PBMCs, taken around atezolizumab (anti-PD-L1) treatment. The chain's CDR3 is CASSPNPAGELFF. CDR3 bases: TGTGCCAGCAGCCCCAACCCGGCCGGGGAGCTGTTTTTT. Drawing the rest from reference TRBV2 and TRBJ2-2, the complete variable domain is EPEVTQTPSHQVTQMGQEVILRCVPISNHLYFYWYRQILGQKVEFLVSFYNNEISEKSEIFDDQFSVERPDGSNFTLKIRSTKLEDSAMYFCASSPNPAGELFFGEGSRLTVL.